Here is one T cell receptor beta chain with its context. The antigen is undetermined. Controls were healthy donors (matched for age and sex). CD8+ and CD4+ T cells were negatively isolated; TEMRA cells were FACS-enriched. Germline CDR1 reads MNHEY; CDR2 reads SMNVEV (reference sequence). The germline V and J ends were trimmed by 2 bases and 1 base, with 5 bases remaining between them. The CDR3 has 13 amino acids. The data were taken from a study of CD8 T cells in Susac syndrome. Study-wide findings and caveats: Only a relatively small number of individuals were included in the TCR sequencing and HLA analysis.

RNA in amounts of roughly 0.5 to 1 ug was reverse transcribed with random hexamers. The method of amplification for TCR beta CDR3 was immunoSEQ multiplex PCR, covering 54 Vbeta and 13 Jbeta. Each CDR3 protein gets one entry after TCRdb re-called the immunoSEQ multiplex PCR reads with MiXCR. Here the sample spans 95,000 or so distinct CDR3 sequences, over 80% being singletons. The source is a human donor in good health. Sequencing was carried out using CD8+ T cells from PBMCs. This rearrangement joins TRBV27 to TRBJ1-1; D is unclear. CDR3 region: CASSLRENTEAFF. DNA for the CDR3: TGTGCCAGCAGTTTACGGGAGAACACTGAAGCTTTCTTT.